The 22 T cell receptor beta chains below come from one sample, sequenced in a study of T-cell memory formation after mild COVID-19. TCRdb passed the 5' RACE reads through MiXCR, listing each CDR3 protein once. The sample holds 350,000 to 450,000 distinct CDR3 sequences, 20% seen once. Sequenced sample: PBMCs or a T cell subset sorted from them (not recorded which). These receptors were obtained from an adult woman who had mild COVID-19 (a few samples of this study predate the infection). Cell type and time point are not known.

The gene calls are TRBV12-3 or TRBV12-4 and TRBJ1-1, with 8 bases fitting TRBD1. The CDR3 runs 14 residues. V lost 7 bases and J lost 0; bases outside the gene matches: 4. DNA for the CDR3: TGTGCCAGCAAACAACAGGGGGTGAACACTGAAGCTTTCTTT. Its protein product is CASKQQGVNTEAFF.

This clonotype was seen a handful of times. The rearrangement links TRBV11-3 to TRBJ2-1; D ambiguous. From germline, CDR1 is SGHNT and CDR2 YENEEA. Trimming cost V 3 bases and J 2 bases, with 8 bases left between them. This CDR3 spans 14 amino acids. CDR3 nucleotides: TGTGCCAGCAGCTTCCACGGCCCCTACAATGAGCAGTTCTTC. Translating gives CASSFHGPYNEQFF.

V is TRBV15 and J is TRBJ2-3; D uncertain. CDR3 length: 14 amino acids. Germline V gene data show CDR1 as LNHNV and CDR2 as YYDKDF (reference sequence). The ends were cut back, 0 bases at V and 6 bases at J, with 10 bases in the middle. The CDR3 bases are TGTGCCACCAGCAGAGACGCGGTTTCCGATACGCAGTATTTT. Its translation is CATSRDAVSDTQYF.

V gene TRBV25-1 combines with J gene TRBJ2-1; 7 positions match TRBD1. The CDR3 has 15 amino acids. From germline, CDR1 is MGHDK and CDR2 SYGVNS. J gave up 5 bases and V 9 bases, and 13 bases lay outside the gene matches. CDR3 amino acids: CASTGTAMPHNEQFF. CDR3 sequence (DNA): TGTGCCAGTACGGGGACAGCGATGCCCCACAATGAGCAGTTCTTC.

The chain links TRBV4-1 to TRBJ2-7; the D gene is possibly TRBD1 (5 bases). Germline CDR1 is MGHRA and CDR2 is YSYEKL. The V gene lost 4 bases and the J gene lost 2 bases, with 15 bases spanning the gap. This CDR3 spans 15 amino acids. In DNA, the CDR3 is TGCGCCAGCAGCCTTCAGGACAAAGCCACCTACGAGCAGTACTTC. Translation: CASSLQDKATYEQYF.

The chain has TRBV6-2 or TRBV6-3 and TRBJ1-1, with D possibly TRBD1 on 6 matching bases. Germline CDR1 and CDR2: MNHEY and SVGEGT. The CDR3 covers 14 residues. V lost 1 base and J lost 2, with 8 bases in between. The chain's CDR3 is CASSYYRANTEAFF. The CDR3 DNA is TGTGCCAGCAGTTACTACAGGGCCAACACTGAAGCTTTCTTT.

This clonotype was seen a few times. This chain uses TRBV5-1 with TRBJ1-4, with D possibly matching TRBD1 (5 bases). V lost 0 bases to trimming and J lost 7 bases, with 10 bases between them. Germline assignment: CDR1 SGHRS and CDR2 YFSETQ. The CDR3 loop spans 14 amino acids. Here the CDR3 reads CASSLARVGEKLFF. CDR3 nucleotides: TGCGCCAGCAGCTTGGCCAGGGTGGGTGAAAAACTGTTTTTT.

This clonotype has only a few counts. The rearrangement uses TRBV29-1 and TRBJ2-1; D is unclear. Per the germline V gene, CDR1 is SQVTM and CDR2 is ANQGSEA. The V end was cut by 7 bases, the J end by 0 bases, with 19 bases between. This CDR3 has 16 amino acids. CDR3 protein: CSAPSPGGLSYNEQFF. In nucleotides, the CDR3 is TGCAGCGCCCCCTCCCCGGGCGGTCTCTCCTACAATGAGCAGTTCTTC.

This clonotype was recorded a few times. This chain connects TRBV29-1 to TRBJ1-1, with no clear D. V lost 3 bases to trimming and J lost 5 bases, with 4 bases between them. The CDR3 loop spans 10 amino acids. Germline-derived CDR1 and CDR2 are SQVTM and ANQGSEA. Written as DNA, the CDR3 is TGCAGCGTTGAGGTGACTGAAGCTTTCTTT. Its translation is CSVEVTEAFF.

The chain combines TRBV20-1 with TRBJ1-5; a possible D gene is TRBD1 (5 bases). CDR1 and CDR2 (germline): DFQATT, SNEGSKA (reference sequence). V was trimmed by 6 bases and J by 6 bases, leaving 21 bases between them. The length of the CDR3 is 15 residues. This chain's CDR3 is CSARGGAVVSQPQHF. CDR3 bases: TGCAGTGCCCGCGGAGGGGCAGTTGTAAGTCAGCCCCAGCATTTT.

This chain joins TRBV6-2 or TRBV6-3 and TRBJ2-3; TRBD2 aligns across 12 bases. The CDR3 contains 18 residues. Looked up from germline, CDR1 is MNHEY and CDR2 is SVGEGT. The trim removed 5 bases at V and 1 base at J, leaving 10 bases unmatched. As DNA, the CDR3 is TGTGCCAGCAGTCGGACAGGACTAGCGGGAACGGGCACAGATACGCAGTATTTT. As protein: CASSRTGLAGTGTDTQYF.

The V call is TRBV12-3 or TRBV12-4, the J call TRBJ1-1, with 9 bases that match TRBD1. The CDR3 totals 16 residues. V lost 3 bases and J lost 0; bases outside the gene matches: 5. CDR3 sequence (DNA): TGTGCCAGCAGTTTGGGGGACAGGGTGATGAACACTGAAGCTTTCTTT. Residues: CASSLGDRVMNTEAFF.

This clonotype was seen only a few times. This chain connects TRBV6-2 or TRBV6-3 to TRBJ1-4, with D hard to call. Per the germline V gene, CDR1 is MNHEY and CDR2 is SVGEGT. The V end lost 5 bases, the J end lost 0 bases, and 10 bases lay between the germline ends. This CDR3 contains 15 residues. The CDR3 reads CASSPSHATNEKLFF. Written as DNA, the CDR3 is TGTGCCAGCAGTCCCAGCCATGCAACTAATGAAAAACTGTTTTTT.

This clonotype was detected a few times. The chain has TRBV6-2 or TRBV6-3 and TRBJ2-1; TRBD2 aligns across 7 bases. CDR1 is MNHEY, CDR2 SVGEGT, per germline. The CDR3 is 14 residues long. V lost 7 bases and J lost 5; bases outside the gene matches: 8. The DNA for the CDR3 is TGTGCCAGCACCGGGACTAACATAAACAATGAGCAGTTCTTC. Protein product: CASTGTNINNEQFF.

The rearrangement uses TRBV20-1 and TRBJ1-2; TRBD1 aligns across 7 bases. Looked up from germline, CDR1 is DFQATT and CDR2 is SNEGSKA (reference sequence). The CDR3 totals 15 residues. V dropped 1 base and J dropped 5; count of bases not matched to a gene: 10. The CDR3 sequence: CSARGDRELRYGYTF. CDR3 DNA sequence: TGCAGTGCTAGAGGAGACAGGGAACTACGGTATGGCTACACCTTC.

This clonotype was observed a handful of times. The rearrangement joins TRBV12-3 or TRBV12-4 to TRBJ1-1; D unclear. Trimming took 7 bases from V and 4 from J, leaving 10 bases between them. The CDR3 is made up of 12 amino acids. The CDR3 bases are TGTGCCAGCACTCTGGGTTTCACTGAAGCTTTCTTT. Encoded protein: CASTLGFTEAFF.

This clonotype was seen repeatedly, ten times or more. V and J are TRBV7-2 and TRBJ2-7, with D possibly being TRBD1 or TRBD2 (5 bases each). Germline-derived CDR1 and CDR2 are SGHTA and FQGNSA. V was cut by 2 bases and J by 4 bases, with 18 bases left in between. CDR3 length equals 16 residues. This CDR3 reads CASSLRAVQGAYEQYF. CDR3 in DNA: TGTGCCAGCAGCTTACGCGCGGTTCAGGGAGCATACGAGCAGTACTTC.

This clonotype was observed many times. The CDR3 sequence: CASKAGGDEQYF. The DNA of the CDR3 is TGTGCCAGCAAAGCGGGTGGGGACGAGCAGTACTTC. The gene calls are TRBV6-5 and TRBJ2-7, with D possibly being TRBD2 (6 bases). The CDR3 spans 12 residues. The V gene lost 7 bases and the J gene lost 5 bases, with 12 bases spanning the gap. CDR1 is MNHEY and CDR2 is SVGAGI in the germline V gene.

There are a few counts of this clonotype. The chain combines TRBV29-1 with TRBJ2-1, with unresolved D. The CDR3 has 12 residues. Germline V CDR1 and CDR2: SQVTM, ANQGSEA. V was cut by 7 bases and J by 6 bases, with 13 bases left in between. The CDR3 region has the DNA TGCAGCGCCTCGGATACTGGCAATGAGCAGTTCTTC. Translated: CSASDTGNEQFF.

The chain recombines TRBV7-6 with TRBJ1-4; tentative D call: TRBD1 (5 bases). The CDR3 contains 11 residues. The V gene's germline CDR1 is SGHVS and CDR2 FNYEAQ. V shed 4 bases and J shed 16 bases, with 13 bases lying between them. CDR3 DNA: TGTGCCAGCAGCTCGGGGACTCTATGGTTTTTT. Amino acids: CASSSGTLWFF. Variable domain in full (rest from reference TRBV7-6 and TRBJ1-4): GAGVSQSPRYKVTKRGQDVALRCDPISGHVSLYWYRQALGQGPEFLTYFNYEAQQDKSGLPNDRFSAERPEGSISTLTIQRTEQRDSAMYRCASSSGTLWFFGSGTQLSVL.

The gene calls are TRBV2 and TRBJ1-2; 7 positions agree with TRBD1. Germline V gene lookup returns CDR1 SNHLY and CDR2 FYNNEI. The V gene end was trimmed by 7 bases and the J gene end by 4 bases; junction bases not matched to a gene: 12. The CDR3 contains 15 residues. The CDR3 is CASNEGLGTVYGYTF. The CDR3 region has the DNA TGTGCCAGCAACGAGGGACTCGGGACAGTCTATGGCTACACCTTC.

This clonotype was seen only a few times. V gene TRBV30 combines with J gene TRBJ2-1; D unclear. Trimming cost V 3 bases and J 13 bases, with 19 bases left between them. The CDR3 has 13 residues. The germline CDR1 and CDR2 sequences are GTSNPN and SVGIG (reference sequence). CDR3 bases: TGTGCCTGGAGCGAATACCTACTTCGGAGTCAGTTCTTC. It codes for CAWSEYLLRSQFF.